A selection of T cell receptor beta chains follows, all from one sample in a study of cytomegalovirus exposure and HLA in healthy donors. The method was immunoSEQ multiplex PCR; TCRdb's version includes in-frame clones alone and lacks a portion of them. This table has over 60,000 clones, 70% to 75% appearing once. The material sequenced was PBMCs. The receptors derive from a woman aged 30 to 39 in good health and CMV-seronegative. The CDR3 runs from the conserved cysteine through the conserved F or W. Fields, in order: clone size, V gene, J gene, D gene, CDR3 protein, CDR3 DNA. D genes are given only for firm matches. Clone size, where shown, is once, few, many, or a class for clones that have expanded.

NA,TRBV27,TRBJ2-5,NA,CASSQTRKETQYF,TGTGCCAGCAGTCAGACTAGGAAAGAGACCCAGTACTTC
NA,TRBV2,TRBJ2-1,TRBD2,CASSFSGRAGEQFF,TGTGCCAGCAGTTTTAGCGGGAGGGCCGGTGAGCAGTTCTTC
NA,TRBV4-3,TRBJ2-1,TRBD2,CASGREGRLYNEQFF,TGCGCCAGCGGGCGGGAGGGCCGACTTTACAATGAGCAGTTCTTC
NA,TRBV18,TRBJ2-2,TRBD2,CASSPTVGRAGTGELFF,TGTGCCAGCTCACCAACTGTCGGGAGGGCCGGCACCGGGGAGCTGTTTTTT
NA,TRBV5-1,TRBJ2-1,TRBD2,CASSPGGDNEQFF,TGCGCCAGCAGCCCGGGGGGGGACAATGAGCAGTTCTTC
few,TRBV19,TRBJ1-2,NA,CASSISGDYGYTF,TGTGCCAGTAGTATTTCGGGGGACTATGGCTACACCTTC
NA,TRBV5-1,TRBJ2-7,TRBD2,CASSLKLAGAHEQYF,TGCGCCAGCAGCTTGAAACTAGCGGGAGCTCACGAGCAGTACTTC
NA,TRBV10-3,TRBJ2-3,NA,CAIREADTSTDTQYF,TGTGCCATCAGGGAGGCGGATACTAGCACAGATACGCAGTATTTT
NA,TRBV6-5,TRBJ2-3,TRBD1,CASSYGDRTDTQYF,TGTGCCAGCAGTTACGGGGACAGGACAGATACGCAGTATTTT
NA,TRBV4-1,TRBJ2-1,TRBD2,CASSQTTSGRAEFF,TGCGCCAGCAGCCAAACCACTAGCGGGAGGGCCGAGTTCTTC
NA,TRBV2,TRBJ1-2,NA,CASWEVDYGYTF,TGTGCCAGCTGGGAGGTAGACTATGGCTACACCTTC
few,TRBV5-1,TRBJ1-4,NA,CASSQGSQGEKLFF,TGCGCCAGCAGCCAGGGGTCACAAGGGGAAAAACTGTTTTTT
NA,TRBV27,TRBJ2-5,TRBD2,CASSMGAGGQETQYF,TGTGCCAGCAGCATGGGCGCGGGAGGACAAGAGACCCAGTACTTC
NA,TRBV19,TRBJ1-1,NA,CASSVQGTGSLNTEAFF,TGTGCCAGTAGTGTACAGGGTACTGGTAGCTTGAACACTGAAGCTTTCTTT
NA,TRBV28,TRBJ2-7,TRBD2,CASSSFRAKAGGHSYEQYF,TGTGCCAGCAGCTCCTTCAGGGCTAAGGCGGGAGGCCACTCCTACGAGCAGTACTTC
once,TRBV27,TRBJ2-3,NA,CASSPPFRDTSSTDTQYF,TGTGCCAGCAGTCCGCCCTTTAGAGACACTTCTAGCACAGATACGCAGTATTTT
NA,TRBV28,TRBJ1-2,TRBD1,CAIIKQGAYGYTF,TGTGCCATAATTAAACAGGGGGCGTATGGCTACACCTTC
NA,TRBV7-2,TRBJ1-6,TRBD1,CASSPLQGENSPLHF,TGTGCCAGCAGTCCTCTACAGGGGGAAAATTCACCCCTCCACTTT
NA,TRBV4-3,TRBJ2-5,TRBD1,CASSQVQGAQGETQYF,TGCGCCAGCAGCCAAGTCCAGGGGGCTCAAGGAGAGACCCAGTACTTC
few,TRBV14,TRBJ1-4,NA,CASSQARVSTNEKLFF,TGTGCCAGCAGCCAAGCGAGGGTATCAACTAATGAAAAACTGTTTTTT
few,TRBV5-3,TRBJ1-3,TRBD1,CARSPRQGAAGNTIYF,TGTGCCAGAAGCCCTAGACAGGGTGCGGCTGGAAACACCATATATTTT
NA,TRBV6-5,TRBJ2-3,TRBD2,CASSSRLAGDRDTQYF,TGTGCCAGCAGTTCTAGACTAGCGGGAGACAGAGATACGCAGTATTTT
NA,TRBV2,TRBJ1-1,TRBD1,CASSYDRGVVAEAFF,TGTGCCAGCAGTTACGACAGGGGAGTTGTGGCTGAAGCTTTCTTT
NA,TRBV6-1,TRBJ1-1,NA,CASSETTGPNTEAFF,TGTGCCAGCAGTGAAACGACAGGACCTAACACTGAAGCTTTCTTT
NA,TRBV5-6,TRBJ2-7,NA,CASSLFGEGAYEQYF,TGTGCCAGCAGCTTGTTTGGGGAAGGGGCCTACGAGCAGTACTTC